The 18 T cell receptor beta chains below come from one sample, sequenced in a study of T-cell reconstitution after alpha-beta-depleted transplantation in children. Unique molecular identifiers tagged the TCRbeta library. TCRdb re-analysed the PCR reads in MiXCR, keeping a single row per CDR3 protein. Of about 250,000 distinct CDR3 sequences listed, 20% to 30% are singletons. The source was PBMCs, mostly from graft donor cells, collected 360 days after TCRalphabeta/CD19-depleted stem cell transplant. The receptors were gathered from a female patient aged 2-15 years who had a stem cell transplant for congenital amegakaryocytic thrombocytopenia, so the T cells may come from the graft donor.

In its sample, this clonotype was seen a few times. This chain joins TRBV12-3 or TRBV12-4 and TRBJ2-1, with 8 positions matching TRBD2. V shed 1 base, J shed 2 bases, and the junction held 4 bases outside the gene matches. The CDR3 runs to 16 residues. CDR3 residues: CASSLGVGRAYNEQFF. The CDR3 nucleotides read TGTGCCAGCAGTTTAGGGGTCGGGAGGGCCTACAATGAGCAGTTCTTC.

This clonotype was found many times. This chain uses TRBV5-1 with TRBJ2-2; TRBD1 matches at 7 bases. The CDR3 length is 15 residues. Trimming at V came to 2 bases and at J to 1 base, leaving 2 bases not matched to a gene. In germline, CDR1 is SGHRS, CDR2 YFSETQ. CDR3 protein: CASSLRTGNTGELFF. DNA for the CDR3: TGCGCCAGCAGCTTAAGGACAGGGAACACCGGGGAGCTGTTTTTT.

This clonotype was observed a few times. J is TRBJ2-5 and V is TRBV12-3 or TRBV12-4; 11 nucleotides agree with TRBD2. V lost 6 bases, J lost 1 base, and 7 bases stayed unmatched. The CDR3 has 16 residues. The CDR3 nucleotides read TGTGCCAGCAGAGCTAGCGGGAGGCTCTCCCAAGAGACCCAGTACTTC. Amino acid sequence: CASRASGRLSQETQYF.

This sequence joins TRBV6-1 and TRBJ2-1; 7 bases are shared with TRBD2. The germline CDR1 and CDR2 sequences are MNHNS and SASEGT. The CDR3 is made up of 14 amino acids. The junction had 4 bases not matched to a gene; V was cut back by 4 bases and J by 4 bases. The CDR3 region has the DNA TGTGCCAGCAGTGGACTAGCTAGTTACAATGAGCAGTTCTTC. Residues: CASSGLASYNEQFF.

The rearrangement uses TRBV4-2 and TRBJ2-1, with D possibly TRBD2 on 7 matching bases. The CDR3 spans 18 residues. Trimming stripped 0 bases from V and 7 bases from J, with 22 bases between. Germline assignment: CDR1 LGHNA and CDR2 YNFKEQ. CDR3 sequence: CASSQDRKGGAWLNEQFF. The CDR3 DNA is TGTGCCAGCAGCCAAGATAGAAAGGGGGGGGCTTGGCTTAATGAGCAGTTCTTC.

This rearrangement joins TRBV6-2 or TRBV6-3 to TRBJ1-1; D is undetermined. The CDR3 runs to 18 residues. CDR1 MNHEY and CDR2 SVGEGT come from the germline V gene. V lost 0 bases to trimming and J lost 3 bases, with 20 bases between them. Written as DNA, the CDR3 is TGTGCCAGCAGTTACTCTCGGACGAAATTTCGCGGGGACACTGAAGCTTTCTTT. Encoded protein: CASSYSRTKFRGDTEAFF.

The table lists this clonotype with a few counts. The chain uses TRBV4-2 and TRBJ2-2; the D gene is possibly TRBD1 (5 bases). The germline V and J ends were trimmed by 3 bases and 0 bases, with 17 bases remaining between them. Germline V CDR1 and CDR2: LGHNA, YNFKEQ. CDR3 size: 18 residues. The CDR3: CASSHTATDPTNTGELFF. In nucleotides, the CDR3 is TGTGCCAGCAGCCACACCGCGACAGATCCTACGAACACCGGGGAGCTGTTTTTT.

CDR3 in DNA: TGTGCCAGCAGCGTCCAGGGGGGTATTTCACCCCTCCACTTT. Amino acid sequence: CASSVQGGISPLHF. The V and J genes are TRBV9 and TRBJ1-6; 7 bases align to TRBD1. The CDR3 spans 14 residues. The germline CDR1 and CDR2 sequences are SGDLS and YYNGEE. The junction had 5 bases not matched to a gene; V was cut back by 2 bases and J by 9 bases.

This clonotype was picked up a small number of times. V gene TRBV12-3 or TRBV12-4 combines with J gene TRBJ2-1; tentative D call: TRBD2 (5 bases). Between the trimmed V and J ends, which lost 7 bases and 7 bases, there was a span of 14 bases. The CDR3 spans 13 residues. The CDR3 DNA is TGTGCCAGCACCTCGTTGCCGGGGAATGAGCAGTTCTTC. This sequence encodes CASTSLPGNEQFF.

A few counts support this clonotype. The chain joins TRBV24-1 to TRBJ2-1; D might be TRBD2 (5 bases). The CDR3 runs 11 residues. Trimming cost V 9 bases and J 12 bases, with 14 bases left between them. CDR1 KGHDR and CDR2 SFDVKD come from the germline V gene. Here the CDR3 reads CATGFGLAQFF. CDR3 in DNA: TGTGCCACCGGCTTTGGGCTAGCGCAGTTCTTC.

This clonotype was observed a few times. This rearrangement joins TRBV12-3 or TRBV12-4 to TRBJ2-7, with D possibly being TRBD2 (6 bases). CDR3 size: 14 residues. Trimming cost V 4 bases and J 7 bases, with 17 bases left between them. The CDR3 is CASSSTGALREQYF. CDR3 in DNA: TGTGCCAGCAGTTCTACGGGAGCCCTCCGGGAGCAGTACTTC.

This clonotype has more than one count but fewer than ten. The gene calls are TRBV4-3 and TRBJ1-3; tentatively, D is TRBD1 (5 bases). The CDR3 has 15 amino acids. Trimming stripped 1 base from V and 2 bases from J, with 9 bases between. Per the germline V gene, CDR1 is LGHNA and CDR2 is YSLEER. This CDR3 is CASSQGTPPGNTIYF. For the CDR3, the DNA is TGCGCCAGCAGCCAAGGGACACCACCTGGAAACACCATATATTTT.

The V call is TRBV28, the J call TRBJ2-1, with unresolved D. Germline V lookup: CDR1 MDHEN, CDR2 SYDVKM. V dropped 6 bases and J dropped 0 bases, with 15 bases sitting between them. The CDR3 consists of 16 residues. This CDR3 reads CASSSPAGHSYNEQFF. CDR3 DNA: TGTGCCAGCAGCTCCCCGGCCGGGCACTCCTACAATGAGCAGTTCTTC.

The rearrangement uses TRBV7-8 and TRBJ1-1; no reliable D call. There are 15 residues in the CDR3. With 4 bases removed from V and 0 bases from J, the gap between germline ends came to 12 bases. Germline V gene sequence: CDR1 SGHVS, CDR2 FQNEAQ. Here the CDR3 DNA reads TGTGCCAGCAGCTCGTTTAGAAATTTGAACACTGAAGCTTTCTTT. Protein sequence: CASSSFRNLNTEAFF.

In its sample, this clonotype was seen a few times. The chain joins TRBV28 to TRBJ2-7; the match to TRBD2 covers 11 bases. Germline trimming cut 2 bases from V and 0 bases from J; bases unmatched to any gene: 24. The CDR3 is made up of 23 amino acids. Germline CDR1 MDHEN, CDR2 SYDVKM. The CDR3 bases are TGTGCCAGCAGTTTAGGTTATCGATGGGGGGGACTAGCGGACCACAGGAGCTCCTACGAGCAGTACTTC. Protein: CASSLGYRWGGLADHRSSYEQYF.

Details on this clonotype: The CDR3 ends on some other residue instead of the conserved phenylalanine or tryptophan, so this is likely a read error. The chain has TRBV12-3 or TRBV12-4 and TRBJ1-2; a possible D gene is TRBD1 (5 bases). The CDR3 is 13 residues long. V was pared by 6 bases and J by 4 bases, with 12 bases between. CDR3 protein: CASSPGTGYGYTC. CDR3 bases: TGTGCCAGCAGCCCGGGGACGGGCTATGGCTACACCTGC.

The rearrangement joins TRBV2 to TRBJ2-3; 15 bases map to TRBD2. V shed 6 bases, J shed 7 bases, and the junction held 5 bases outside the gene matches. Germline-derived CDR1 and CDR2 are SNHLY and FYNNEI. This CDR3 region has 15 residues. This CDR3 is CASREGTSGGYTQYF. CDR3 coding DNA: TGTGCCAGCAGGGAGGGGACTAGCGGGGGGTATACGCAGTATTTT. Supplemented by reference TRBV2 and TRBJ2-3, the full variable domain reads EPEVTQTPSHQVTQMGQEVILRCVPISNHLYFYWYRQILGQKVEFLVSFYNNEISEKSEIFDDQFSVERPDGSNFTLKIRSTKLEDSAMYFCASREGTSGGYTQYFGPGTRLTVL.

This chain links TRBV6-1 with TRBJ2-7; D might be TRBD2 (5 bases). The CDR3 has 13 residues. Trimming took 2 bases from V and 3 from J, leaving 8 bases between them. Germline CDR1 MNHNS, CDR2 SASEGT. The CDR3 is CASSEPGLYEQYF. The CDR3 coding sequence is TGTGCCAGCAGTGAACCAGGACTCTACGAGCAGTACTTC.